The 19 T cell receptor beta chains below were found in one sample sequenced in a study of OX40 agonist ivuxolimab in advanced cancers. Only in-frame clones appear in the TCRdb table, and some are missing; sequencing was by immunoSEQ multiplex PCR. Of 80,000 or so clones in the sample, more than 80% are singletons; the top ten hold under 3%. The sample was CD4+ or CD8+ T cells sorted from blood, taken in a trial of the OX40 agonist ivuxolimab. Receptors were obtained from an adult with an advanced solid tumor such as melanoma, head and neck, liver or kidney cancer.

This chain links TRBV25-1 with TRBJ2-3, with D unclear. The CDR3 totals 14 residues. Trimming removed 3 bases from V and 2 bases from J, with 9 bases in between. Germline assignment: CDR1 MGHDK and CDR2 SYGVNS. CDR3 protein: CASSDLGNTDTQYF. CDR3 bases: TGTGCCAGCAGTGACCTTGGGAACACAGATACGCAGTATTTT. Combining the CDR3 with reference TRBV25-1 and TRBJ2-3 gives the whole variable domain EADIYQTPRYLVIGTGKKITLECSQTMGHDKMYWYQQDPGMELHLIHYSYGVNSTEKGDLSSESTVSRIRTEHFPLTLESARPSHTSQYLCASSDLGNTDTQYFGPGTRLTVL.

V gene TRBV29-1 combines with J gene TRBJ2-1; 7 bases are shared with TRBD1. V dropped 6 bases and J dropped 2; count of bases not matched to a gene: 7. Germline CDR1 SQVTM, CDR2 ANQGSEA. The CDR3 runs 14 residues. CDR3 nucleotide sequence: TGCAGCGTAGTCGACGGGACAGCCTACAATGAGCAGTTCTTC. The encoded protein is CSVVDGTAYNEQFF.

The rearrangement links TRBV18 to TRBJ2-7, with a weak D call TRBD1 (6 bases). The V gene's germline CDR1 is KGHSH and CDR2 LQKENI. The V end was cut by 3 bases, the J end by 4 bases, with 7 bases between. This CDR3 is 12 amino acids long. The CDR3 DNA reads TGTGCCAGCTCACCCGGACAGTACGAGCAGTACTTC. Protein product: CASSPGQYEQYF.

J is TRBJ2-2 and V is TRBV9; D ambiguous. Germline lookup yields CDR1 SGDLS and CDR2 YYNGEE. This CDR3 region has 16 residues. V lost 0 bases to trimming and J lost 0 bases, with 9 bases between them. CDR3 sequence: CASSVGNPANTGELFF. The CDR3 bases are TGTGCCAGCAGCGTAGGTAACCCCGCGAACACCGGGGAGCTGTTTTTT.

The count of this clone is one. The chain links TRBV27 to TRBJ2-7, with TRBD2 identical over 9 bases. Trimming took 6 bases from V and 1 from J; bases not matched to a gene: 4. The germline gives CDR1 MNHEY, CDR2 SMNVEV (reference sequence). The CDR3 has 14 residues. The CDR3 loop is CASRLAGASYEQYF. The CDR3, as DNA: TGTGCCAGCAGATTAGCGGGGGCTTCCTACGAGCAGTACTTC.

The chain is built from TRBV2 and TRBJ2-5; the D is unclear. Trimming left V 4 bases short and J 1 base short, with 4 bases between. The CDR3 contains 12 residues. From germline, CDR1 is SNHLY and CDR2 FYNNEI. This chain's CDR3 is CASSVSQETQYF. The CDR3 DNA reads TGTGCCAGCAGTGTCAGCCAAGAGACCCAGTACTTC.

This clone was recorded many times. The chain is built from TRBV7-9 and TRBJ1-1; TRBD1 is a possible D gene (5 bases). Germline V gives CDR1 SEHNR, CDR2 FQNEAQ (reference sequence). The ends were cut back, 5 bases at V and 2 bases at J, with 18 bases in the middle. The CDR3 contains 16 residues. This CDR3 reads CASSPRGSDLNTEAFF. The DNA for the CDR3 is TGTGCCAGCAGCCCCCGGGGGTCGGACCTTAACACTGAAGCTTTCTTT. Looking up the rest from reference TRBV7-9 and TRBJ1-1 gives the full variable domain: DTGVSQNPRHKITKRGQNVTFRCDPISEHNRLYWYRQTLGQGPEFLTYFQNEAQLEKSRLLSDRFSAERPKGSFSTLEIQRTEQGDSAMYLCASSPRGSDLNTEAFFGQGTRLTVV.

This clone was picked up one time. CDR3 region: CAWSVGGGNEKLFF. CDR3 DNA sequence: TGTGCCTGGAGTGTGGGCGGGGGTAATGAAAAACTGTTTTTT. This chain connects TRBV30 to TRBJ1-4, with TRBD1 as a possible D gene (5 bases). This CDR3 has 14 residues. Germline-derived CDR1 and CDR2 are GTSNPN and SVGIG (reference sequence). The V gene lost 0 bases and the J gene lost 4 bases, with 9 bases spanning the gap.

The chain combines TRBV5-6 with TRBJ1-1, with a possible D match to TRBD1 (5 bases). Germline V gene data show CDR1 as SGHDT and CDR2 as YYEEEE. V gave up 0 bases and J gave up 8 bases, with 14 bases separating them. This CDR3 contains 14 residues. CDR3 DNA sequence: TGTGCCAGCAGCTTGGGGCTGACAGCCCCGGAAGCTTTCTTT. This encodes CASSLGLTAPEAFF.

DNA for the CDR3: TGTGCCAGCAGTCAGAACAATGAGCAGTTCTTC. This gives the protein CASSQNNEQFF. This sequence joins TRBV2 and TRBJ2-1; D not certain. This CDR3 is built from 11 residues. The germline gives CDR1 SNHLY, CDR2 FYNNEI. Trimming pared 5 bases from V and 5 bases from J, leaving 4 bases between.

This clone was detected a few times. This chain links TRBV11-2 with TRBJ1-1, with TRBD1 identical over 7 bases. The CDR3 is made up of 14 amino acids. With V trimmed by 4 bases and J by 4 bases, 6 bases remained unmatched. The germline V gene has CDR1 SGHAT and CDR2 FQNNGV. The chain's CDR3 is CASSSTGSITEAFF. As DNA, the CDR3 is TGTGCCAGCAGCTCGACAGGGTCTATCACTGAAGCTTTCTTT.

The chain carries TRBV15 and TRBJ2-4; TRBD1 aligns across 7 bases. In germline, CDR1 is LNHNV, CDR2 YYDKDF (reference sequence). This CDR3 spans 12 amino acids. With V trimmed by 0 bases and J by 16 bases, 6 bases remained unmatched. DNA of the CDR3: TGTGCCACCAGCAGAGATAAGGGGGCCTCATACTTC. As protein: CATSRDKGASYF.

The CDR3 loop is CASSRTGGGTDTQYF. The CDR3, as DNA: TGTGCCAGCAGCCGAACAGGGGGTGGCACAGATACGCAGTATTTT. The gene calls are TRBV5-4 and TRBJ2-3, with 8 positions matching TRBD1. The trim removed 4 bases at V and 1 base at J, leaving 5 bases unmatched. The CDR3 sequence is 15 residues long. CDR1 is SGHNT, CDR2 YYREEE, per germline (reference sequence).

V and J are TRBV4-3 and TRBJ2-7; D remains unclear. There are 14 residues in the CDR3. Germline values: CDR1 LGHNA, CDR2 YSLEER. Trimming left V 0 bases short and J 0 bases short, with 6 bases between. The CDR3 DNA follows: TGCGCCAGCAGCCAAGACGAAAACTCCTACGAGCAGTACTTC. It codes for CASSQDENSYEQYF.

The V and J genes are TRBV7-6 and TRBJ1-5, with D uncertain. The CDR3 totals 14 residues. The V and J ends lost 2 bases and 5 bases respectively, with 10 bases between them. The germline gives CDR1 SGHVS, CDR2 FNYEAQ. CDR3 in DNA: TGTGCCAGCAGCTTAATACCGGAGGATCAGCCCCAGCATTTT. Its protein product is CASSLIPEDQPQHF. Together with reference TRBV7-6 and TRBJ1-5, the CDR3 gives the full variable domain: GAGVSQSPRYKVTKRGQDVALRCDPISGHVSLYWYRQALGQGPEFLTYFNYEAQQDKSGLPNDRFSAERPEGSISTLTIQRTEQRDSAMYRCASSLIPEDQPQHFGDGTRLSIL.

CDR3 in DNA: TGTGCCAGCAGTTCCGTTCGGGGCCTTACCCCTAATTCACCCCTCCACTTT. It specifies CASSSVRGLTPNSPLHF. The chain combines TRBV5-6 with TRBJ1-6; TRBD1 might be the D (5 bases). The germline CDR1 and CDR2 sequences are SGHDT and YYEEEE. V was trimmed by 5 bases and J by 6 bases, leaving 21 bases between them. The CDR3 sequence is 17 residues long. The entire variable domain, with the rest obtained from reference TRBV5-6 and TRBJ1-6, is as follows: DAGVTQSPTHLIKTRGQQVTLRCSPKSGHDTVSWYQQALGQGPQFIFQYYEEEERQRGNFPDRFSGHQFPNYSSELNVNALLLGDSALYLCASSSVRGLTPNSPLHFGNGTRLTVT.

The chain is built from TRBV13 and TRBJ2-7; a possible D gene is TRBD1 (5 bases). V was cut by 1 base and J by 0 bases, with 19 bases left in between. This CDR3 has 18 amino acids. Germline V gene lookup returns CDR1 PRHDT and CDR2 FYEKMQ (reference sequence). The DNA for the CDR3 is TGTGCCAGCAGCTTAGAAAAACGGCGCCAGGGTGGCTCCTACGAGCAGTACTTC. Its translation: CASSLEKRRQGGSYEQYF. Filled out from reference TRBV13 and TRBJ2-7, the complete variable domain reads AAGVIQSPRHLIKEKRETATLKCYPIPRHDTVYWYQQGPGQDPQFLISFYEKMQSDKGSIPDRFSAQQFSDYHSELNMSSLELGDSALYFCASSLEKRRQGGSYEQYFGPGTRLTVT.

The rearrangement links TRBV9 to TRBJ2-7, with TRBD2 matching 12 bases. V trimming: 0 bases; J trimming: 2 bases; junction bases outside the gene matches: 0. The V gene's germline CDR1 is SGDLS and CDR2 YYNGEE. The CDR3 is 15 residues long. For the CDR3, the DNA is TGTGCCAGCAGCGTAGGACTAGCGGGGGCCTACGAGCAGTACTTC. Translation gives CASSVGLAGAYEQYF.

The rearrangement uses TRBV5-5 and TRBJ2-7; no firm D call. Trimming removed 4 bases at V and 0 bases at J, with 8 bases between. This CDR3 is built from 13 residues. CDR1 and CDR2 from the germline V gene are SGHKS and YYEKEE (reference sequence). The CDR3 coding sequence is TGTGCCAGCAGCCCACCCCTCTCCTACGAGCAGTACTTC. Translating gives CASSPPLSYEQYF.